This T cell receptor beta chain comes out of a study of regulatory T cells in long-lasting Graves disease. Study as a whole: With positive TSH receptor antibodies and over 5 years of antithyroid drugs, Graves' disease was considered persistent. Study-level results: New patients shared about 910 public clonotypes, and persistent patients shared more, with 2,741.

Sequencing libraries for TCR beta were prepared with iRepertoire HTBI primers and Arm-PCR of CDR3 regions. One entry per CDR3 protein, called by TCRdb with MiXCR from the multiplex PCR reads. There are around 510,000 distinct CDR3 sequences in the sample; roughly 20% occur only once, and over 7.5% lies in the top ten. This clonotype was counted ten times or more. Its specificity is not known. Time point indicated: persistent/refractory GD, antithyroid drugs over 5 years with positive TRAb. RNA isolated from PBMCs was used to make the TCR library. It was an endocrinology department in Xi'an, China, that provided the patients. The sequence derives from a female donor with Graves disease. Sequenced here: peripheral blood mononuclear cells (PBMCs), sampled when the disease was refractory, from a patient treated with antithyroid drugs.

CDR3 nucleotides: TGTGCCAGCAGCACCCGGGAAACGACAACTAATGAAAAACTGTTTTTT. Translated: CASSTRETTTNEKLFF. The chain has TRBV28 and TRBJ1-4; the D is unclear. This CDR3 is 16 amino acids long. CDR1 and CDR2 from the germline V gene are MDHEN and SYDVKM. V dropped 6 bases and J dropped 0 bases, with 14 bases sitting between them.